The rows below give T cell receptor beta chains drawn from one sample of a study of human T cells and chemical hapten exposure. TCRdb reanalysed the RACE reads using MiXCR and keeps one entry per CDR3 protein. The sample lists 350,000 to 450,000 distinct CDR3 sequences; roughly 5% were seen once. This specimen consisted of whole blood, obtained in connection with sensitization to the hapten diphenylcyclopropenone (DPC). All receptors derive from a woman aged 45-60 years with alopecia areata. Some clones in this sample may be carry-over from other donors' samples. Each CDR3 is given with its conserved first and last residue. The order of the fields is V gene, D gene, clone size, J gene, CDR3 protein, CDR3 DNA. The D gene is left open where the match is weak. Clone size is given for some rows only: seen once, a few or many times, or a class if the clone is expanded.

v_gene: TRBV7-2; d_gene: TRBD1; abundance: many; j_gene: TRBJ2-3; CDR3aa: CASSLGRTGVAADTQYF; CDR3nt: TGTGCCAGCAGCTTAGGTCGGACAGGGGTCGCCGCAGATACGCAGTATTTT
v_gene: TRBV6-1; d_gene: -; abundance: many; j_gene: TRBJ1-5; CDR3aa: CASSPGPKGNQPQHF; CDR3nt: TGTGCCAGCAGTCCGGGTCCCAAGGGCAATCAGCCCCAGCATTTT
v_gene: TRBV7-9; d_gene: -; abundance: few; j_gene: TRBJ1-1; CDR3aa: CASSLALGESTEAFF; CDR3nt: TGTGCCAGCAGCTTAGCGCTGGGGGAGTCCACTGAAGCTTTCTTT
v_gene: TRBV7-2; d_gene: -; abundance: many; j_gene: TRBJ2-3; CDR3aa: CASSPYPDTQYF; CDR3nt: TGTGCCAGCAGTCCCTACCCAGATACGCAGTATTTT
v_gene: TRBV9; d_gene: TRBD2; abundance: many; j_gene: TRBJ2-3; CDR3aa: CASSSTSAETDTQYF; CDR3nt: TGTGCCAGCAGCTCGACTAGCGCGGAGACAGATACGCAGTATTTT
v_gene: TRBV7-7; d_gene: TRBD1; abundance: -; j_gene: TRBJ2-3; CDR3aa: CASSLTTGAADTQYF; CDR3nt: TGTGCCAGCAGCTTGACGACAGGGGCAGCAGATACGCAGTATTTT
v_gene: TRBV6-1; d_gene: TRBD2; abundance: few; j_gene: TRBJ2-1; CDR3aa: CASSEPSGSHEQFF; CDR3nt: TGTGCCAGCAGTGAACCTAGCGGGAGCCATGAGCAGTTCTTC
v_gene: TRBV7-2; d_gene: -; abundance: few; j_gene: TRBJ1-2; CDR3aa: CASSLDPMKGYTF; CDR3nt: TGTGCCAGCAGCTTAGATCCAATGAAAGGCTACACCTTC
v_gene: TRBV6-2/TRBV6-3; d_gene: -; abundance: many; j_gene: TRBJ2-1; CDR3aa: CASSFGQPSKYEQFF; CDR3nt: TGTGCCAGCAGTTTCGGACAACCGTCCAAATATGAGCAGTTCTTC
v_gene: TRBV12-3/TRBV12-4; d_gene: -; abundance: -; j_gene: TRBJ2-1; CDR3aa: CASSLGQGPYNEQFF; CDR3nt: TGTGCCAGCAGTTTAGGTCAGGGCCCCTACAATGAGCAGTTCTTC
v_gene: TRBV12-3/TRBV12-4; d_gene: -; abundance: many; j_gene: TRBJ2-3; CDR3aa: CASTGGQGRTDTQYF; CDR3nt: TGTGCCAGCACCGGGGGGCAGGGGAGGACAGATACGCAGTATTTT
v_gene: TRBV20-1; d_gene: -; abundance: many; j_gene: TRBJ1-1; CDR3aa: CSARTGQEAFF; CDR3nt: TGCAGTGCTAGAACTGGTCAGGAAGCTTTCTTT
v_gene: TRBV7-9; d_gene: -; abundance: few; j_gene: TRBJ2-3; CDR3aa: CASSRRVGSTDTQYF; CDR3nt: TGTGCCAGCAGCCGCAGGGTAGGAAGCACAGATACGCAGTATTTT
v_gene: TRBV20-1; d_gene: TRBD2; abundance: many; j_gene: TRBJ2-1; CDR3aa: CSAAGPTGTSGGPYNEQFF; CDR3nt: TGCAGTGCTGCGGGGCCGACCGGGACTAGCGGGGGGCCCTACAATGAGCAGTTCTTC
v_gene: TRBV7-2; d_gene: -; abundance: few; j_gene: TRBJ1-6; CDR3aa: CASSLQTYSPLHF; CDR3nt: TGTGCCAGCAGCTTACAGACCTATTCACCCCTCCACTTT
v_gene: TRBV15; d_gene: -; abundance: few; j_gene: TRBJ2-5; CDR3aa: CATSRDQDVETQYF; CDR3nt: TGTGCCACCAGCAGGGATCAGGACGTCGAGACCCAGTACTTC
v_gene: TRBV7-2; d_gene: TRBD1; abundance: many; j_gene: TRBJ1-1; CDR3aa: CASSSETGSAFF; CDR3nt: TGTGCCAGCAGCTCAGAGACAGGGAGTGCTTTCTTT